These 5 T cell receptor beta chains were all obtained from the same sample, sequenced in a study of long-term antiretroviral therapy in people with HIV. The assay used was immunoSEQ (version v3.0), run at survey level. TCRdb's table, derived via immunoSEQ multiplex PCR, lists solely in-frame clones and lacks some. The data hold about 35,000 clones, with 60% to 85% observed a single time. The sequencing used unsorted PBMCs, collected 2 years after starting antiretroviral therapy. Receptors originate from a woman aged 45-65 years with HIV.

The rearrangement joins TRBV11-2 to TRBJ2-5, with no clear D. Germline CDR1 SGHAT, CDR2 FQNNGV. The CDR3 has 13 residues. V was clipped by 3 bases and J by 1 base, with 6 bases between them. For the CDR3, the DNA is TGTGCCAGCAGCTTCGCCGCCCAAGAGACCCAGTACTTC. Its translation is CASSFAAQETQYF.

The rearrangement links TRBV11-2 to TRBJ2-3; a weak D match, TRBD2 (5 bases). The CDR3 is 12 residues long. CDR1 SGHAT and CDR2 FQNNGV come from the germline V gene. V was cut by 7 bases and J by 6 bases, with 11 bases left in between. The CDR3 DNA sequence: TGTGCCAGCAACGGGAATGGTGATACGCAGTATTTT. As protein: CASNGNGDTQYF.

The sample holds one count of this clone. The chain is built from TRBV4-1 and TRBJ1-4, with D unresolved. There are 13 residues in the CDR3. The germline V gene encodes CDR1 MGHRA and CDR2 YSYEKL. V lost 1 base and J lost 8, with 8 bases in between. The CDR3 loop reads CASSQVVGEKLFF. The CDR3 coding sequence is TGCGCCAGCAGCCAAGTTGTTGGAGAAAAACTGTTTTTT.

The rearrangement uses TRBV30 and TRBJ2-1; no definite D call. This CDR3 has 11 residues. CDR1 and CDR2 (germline): GTSNPN, SVGIG (reference sequence). Trimming stripped 1 base from V and 10 bases from J, with 8 bases between. The CDR3 DNA reads as TGTGCCTGGAGTGAGGCCGGGGAGCAGTTCTTC. It encodes CAWSEAGEQFF.

The genes are TRBV6-4 and TRBJ2-7; D is unresolved. The CDR3 is 14 amino acids. Germline CDR1 MRHNA, CDR2 SNTAGT. Trimming removed 2 bases from V and 1 base from J, with 9 bases in between. CDR3 amino acids: CASSDVSRSYEQYV. The CDR3 DNA sequence: TGTGCCAGCAGTGACGTATCGAGATCCTACGAGCAGTACGTC.